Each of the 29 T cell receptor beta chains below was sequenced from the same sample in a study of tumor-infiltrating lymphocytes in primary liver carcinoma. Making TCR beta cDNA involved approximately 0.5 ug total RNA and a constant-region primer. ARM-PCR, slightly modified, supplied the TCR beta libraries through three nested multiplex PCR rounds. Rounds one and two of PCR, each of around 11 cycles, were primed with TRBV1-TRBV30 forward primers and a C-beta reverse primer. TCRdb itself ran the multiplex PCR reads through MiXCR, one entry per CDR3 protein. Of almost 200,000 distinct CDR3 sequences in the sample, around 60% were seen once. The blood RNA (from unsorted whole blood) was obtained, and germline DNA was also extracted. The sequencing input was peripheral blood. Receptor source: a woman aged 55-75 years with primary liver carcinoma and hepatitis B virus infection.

The CDR3 loop reads CAWRGNGLNNQPQHF. Written as DNA, the CDR3 is TGTGCCTGGAGGGGTAATGGGCTGAACAATCAGCCCCAGCATTTT. The rearrangement joins TRBV30 to TRBJ1-5; D is uncertain. Germline CDR1 GTSNPN, CDR2 SVGIG (reference sequence). V lost 3 bases and J 3 bases, leaving 15 bases between the germline ends. The CDR3 totals 15 residues. The full variable domain, in which reference TRBV30 and TRBJ1-5 provide the parts outside the CDR3, is SQTIHQWPATLVQPVGSPLSLECTVEGTSNPNLYWYRQAAGRGLQLLFYSVGIGQISSEVPQNLSASRPQDRQFILSSKKLLLSDSGFYLCAWRGNGLNNQPQHFGDGTRLSIL.

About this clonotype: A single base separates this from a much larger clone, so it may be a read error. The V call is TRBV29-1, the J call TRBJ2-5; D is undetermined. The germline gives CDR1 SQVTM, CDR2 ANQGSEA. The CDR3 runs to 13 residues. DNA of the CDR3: TGCAGCGTTATTAAGTCCCTCCAAGGGACCCAGTACTTC. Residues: CSVIKSLQGTQYF.

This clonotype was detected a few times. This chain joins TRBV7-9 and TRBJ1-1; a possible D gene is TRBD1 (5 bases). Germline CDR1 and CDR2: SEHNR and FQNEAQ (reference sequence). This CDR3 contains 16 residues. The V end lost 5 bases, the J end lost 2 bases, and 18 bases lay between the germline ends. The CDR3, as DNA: TGTGCCAGCAGCCCGCGGGAGGGACGGGCTAACACTGAAGCTTTCTTT. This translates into CASSPREGRANTEAFF.

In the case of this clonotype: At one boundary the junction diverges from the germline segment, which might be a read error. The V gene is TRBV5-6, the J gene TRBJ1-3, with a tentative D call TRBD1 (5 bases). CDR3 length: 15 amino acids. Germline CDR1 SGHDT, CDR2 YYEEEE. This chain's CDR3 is CASSTGPSSGNIIYF. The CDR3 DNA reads TGTGCCAGCAGCACGGGACCGAGCTCTGGAAACATCATATATTTT.

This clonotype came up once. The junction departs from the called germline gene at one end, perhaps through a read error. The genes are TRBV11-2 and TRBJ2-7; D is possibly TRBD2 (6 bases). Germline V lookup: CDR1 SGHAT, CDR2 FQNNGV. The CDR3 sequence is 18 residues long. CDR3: CVSSLDWVSQAGPYEQYF. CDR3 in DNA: TGTGTCAGCAGCTTAGATTGGGTCAGTCAAGCGGGTCCCTACGAGCAATACTTC.

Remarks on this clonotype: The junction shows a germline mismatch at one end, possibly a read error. The CDR3 DNA sequence: TGTGACAGCAGTCTACAGGCCTCTGGGGCCAACGTCCTGAGTTTC. This gives the protein CDSSLQASGANVLSF. V gene TRBV11-2 combines with J gene TRBJ2-6; D possibly corresponds to TRBD1 (5 bases). The CDR3 consists of 15 residues. Germline values: CDR1 SGHAT, CDR2 FQNNGV.

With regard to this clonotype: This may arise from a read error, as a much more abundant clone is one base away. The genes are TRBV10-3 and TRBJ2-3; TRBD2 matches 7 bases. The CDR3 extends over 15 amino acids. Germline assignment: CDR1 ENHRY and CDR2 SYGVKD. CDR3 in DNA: TGTGCCATCAGTGGGGCTAGCGGTAGCACAAATACGCAGTATTTT. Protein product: CAISGASGSTNTQYF.

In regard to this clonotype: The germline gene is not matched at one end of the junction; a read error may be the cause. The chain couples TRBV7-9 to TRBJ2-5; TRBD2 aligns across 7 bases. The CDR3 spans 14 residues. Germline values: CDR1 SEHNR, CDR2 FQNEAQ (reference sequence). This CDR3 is CASSLGVSGETQCF. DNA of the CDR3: TGTGCCAGCAGCTTAGGTGTGAGCGGGGAGACCCAGTGCTTC. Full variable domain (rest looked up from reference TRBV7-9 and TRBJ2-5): DTGVSQNPRHKITKRGQNVTFRCDPISEHNRLYWYRQTLGQGPEFLTYFQNEAQLEKSRLLSDRFSAERPKGSFSTLEIQRTEQGDSAMYLCASSLGVSGETQCFGPGTRLLVL.

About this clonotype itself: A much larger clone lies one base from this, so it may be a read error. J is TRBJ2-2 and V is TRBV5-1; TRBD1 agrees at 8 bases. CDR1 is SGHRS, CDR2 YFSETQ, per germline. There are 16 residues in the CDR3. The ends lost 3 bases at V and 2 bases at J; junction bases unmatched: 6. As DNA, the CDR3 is TGCGCCAGCAGCTGGACTCCAGGGGGCAACACCGGGGAGCTGTTTTTT. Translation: CASSWTPGGNTGELFF.

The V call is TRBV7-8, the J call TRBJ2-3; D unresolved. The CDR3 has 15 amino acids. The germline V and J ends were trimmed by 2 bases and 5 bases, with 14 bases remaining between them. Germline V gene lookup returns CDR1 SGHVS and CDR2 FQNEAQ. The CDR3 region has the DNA TGTGCCAGCAGCTTATACGTAGCCACCATAGATACGCAGTATTTT. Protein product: CASSLYVATIDTQYF.

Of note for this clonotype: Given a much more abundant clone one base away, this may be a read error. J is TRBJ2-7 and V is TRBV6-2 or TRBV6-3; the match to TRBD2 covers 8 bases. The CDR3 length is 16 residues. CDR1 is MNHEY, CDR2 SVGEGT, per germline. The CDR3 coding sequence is TGTGCCAGCAGTTACGGTAGTAGCGGGACTTCCTACAAGCAGTACTTC. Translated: CASSYGSSGTSYKQYF.

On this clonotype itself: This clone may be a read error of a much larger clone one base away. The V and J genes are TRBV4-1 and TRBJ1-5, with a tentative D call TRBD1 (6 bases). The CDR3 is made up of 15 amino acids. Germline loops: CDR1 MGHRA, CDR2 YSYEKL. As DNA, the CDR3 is TGCGCCAGCAGCCAACACAGGGATAGCAATCGGCCCCAGCATTTT. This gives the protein CASSQHRDSNRPQHF.

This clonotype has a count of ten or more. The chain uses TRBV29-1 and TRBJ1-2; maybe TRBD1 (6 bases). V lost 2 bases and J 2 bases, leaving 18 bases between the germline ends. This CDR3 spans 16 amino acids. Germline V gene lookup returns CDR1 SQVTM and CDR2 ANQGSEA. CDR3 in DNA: TGCAGCGTTGAATCCTTGAAGAGGGGGAACAACTATGGCTACACCTTC. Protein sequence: CSVESLKRGNNYGYTF.

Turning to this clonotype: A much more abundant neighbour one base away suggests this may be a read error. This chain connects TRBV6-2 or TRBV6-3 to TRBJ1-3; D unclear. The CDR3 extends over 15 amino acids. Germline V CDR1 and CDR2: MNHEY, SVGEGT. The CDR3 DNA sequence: TGTGCCTGCAGTGGACTACTCTACTCTGGAAACACCATATATTTT. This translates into CACSGLLYSGNTIYF.

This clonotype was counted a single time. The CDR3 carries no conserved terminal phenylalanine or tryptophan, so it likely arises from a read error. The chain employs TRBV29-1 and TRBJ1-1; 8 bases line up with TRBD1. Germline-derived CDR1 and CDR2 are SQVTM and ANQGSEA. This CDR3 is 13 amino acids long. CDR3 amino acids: CRVGPDRATEAFL. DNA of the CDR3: TGCAGGGTTGGGCCGGACAGGGCCACTGAAGCTTTCCTT.

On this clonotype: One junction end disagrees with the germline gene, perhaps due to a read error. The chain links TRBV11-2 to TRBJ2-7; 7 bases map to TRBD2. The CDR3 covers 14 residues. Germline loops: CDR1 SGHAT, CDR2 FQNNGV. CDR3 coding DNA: TGTGCTTGCAGTCTTATTTGGGGGGACTACGTGCAGTACTTC. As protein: CACSLIWGDYVQYF.

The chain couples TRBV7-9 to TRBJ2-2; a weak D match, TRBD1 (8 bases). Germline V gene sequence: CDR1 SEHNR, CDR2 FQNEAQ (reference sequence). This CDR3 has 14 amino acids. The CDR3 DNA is TGTGACACCGGGGGGACAGGCAGGACCGGGGAGCTGTTTTTT. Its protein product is CDTGGTGRTGELFF. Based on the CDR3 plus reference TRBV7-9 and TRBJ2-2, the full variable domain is DTGVSQNPRHKITKRGQNVTFRCDPISEHNRLYWYRQTLGQGPEFLTYFQNEAQLEKSRLLSDRFSAERPKGSFSTLEIQRTEQGDSAMYLCDTGGTGRTGELFFGEGSRLTVL.

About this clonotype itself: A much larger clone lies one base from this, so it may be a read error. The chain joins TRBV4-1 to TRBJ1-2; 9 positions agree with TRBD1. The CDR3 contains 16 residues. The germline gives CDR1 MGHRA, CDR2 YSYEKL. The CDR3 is CACSPMSLQGAGGYTF. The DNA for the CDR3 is TGCGCCTGCAGCCCCATGAGCTTACAGGGGGCCGGGGGCTACACCTTC.

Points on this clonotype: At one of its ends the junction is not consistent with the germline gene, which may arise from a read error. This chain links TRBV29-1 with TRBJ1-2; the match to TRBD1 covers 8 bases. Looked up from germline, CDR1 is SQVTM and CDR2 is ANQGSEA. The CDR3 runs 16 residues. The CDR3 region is CSVAQSGQGRNYGFTF. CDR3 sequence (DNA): TGCAGCGTAGCACAAAGCGGACAGGGACGTAACTATGGCTTCACCTTC.

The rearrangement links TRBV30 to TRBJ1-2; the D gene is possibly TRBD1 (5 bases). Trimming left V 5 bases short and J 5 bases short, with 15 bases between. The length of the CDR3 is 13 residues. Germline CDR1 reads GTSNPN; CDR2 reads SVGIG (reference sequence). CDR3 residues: CAWSRGELYGYTF. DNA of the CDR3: TGTGCCTGGTCTCGGGGGGAACTGTATGGCTACACCTTC. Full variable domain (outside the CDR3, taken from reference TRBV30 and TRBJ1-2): SQTIHQWPATLVQPVGSPLSLECTVEGTSNPNLYWYRQAAGRGLQLLFYSVGIGQISSEVPQNLSASRPQDRQFILSSKKLLLSDSGFYLCAWSRGELYGYTFGSGTRLTVV.

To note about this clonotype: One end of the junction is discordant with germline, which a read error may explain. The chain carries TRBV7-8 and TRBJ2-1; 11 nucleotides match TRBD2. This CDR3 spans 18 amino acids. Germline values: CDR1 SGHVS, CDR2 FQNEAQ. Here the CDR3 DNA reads TGTGCCAGCAGCTCCGGGGTGCTAGCGGGGGGCACCTACAATGGGCAGTTCTTC. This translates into CASSSGVLAGGTYNGQFF.

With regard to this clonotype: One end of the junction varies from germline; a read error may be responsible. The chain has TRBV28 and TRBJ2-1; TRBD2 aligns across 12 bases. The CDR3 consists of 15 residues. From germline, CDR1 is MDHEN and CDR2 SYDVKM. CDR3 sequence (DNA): TGTGACAGCAGTCCCTGGACTAGCGGGGACAATGAGCAGTTCTTC. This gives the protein CDSSPWTSGDNEQFF.

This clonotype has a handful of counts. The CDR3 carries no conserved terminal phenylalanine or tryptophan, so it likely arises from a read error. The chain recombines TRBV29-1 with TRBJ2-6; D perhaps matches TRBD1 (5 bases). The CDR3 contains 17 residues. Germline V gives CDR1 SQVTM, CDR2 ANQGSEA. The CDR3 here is CSVEDPSRATGAIVLTI. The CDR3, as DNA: TGCAGCGTTGAAGATCCCAGTCGGGCGACTGGGGCCATCGTCCTGACTATC.

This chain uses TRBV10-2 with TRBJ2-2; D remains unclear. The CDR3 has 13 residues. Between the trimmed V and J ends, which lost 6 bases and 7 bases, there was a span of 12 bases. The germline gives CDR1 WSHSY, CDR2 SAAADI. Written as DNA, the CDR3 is TGCGCCAGCAGGTCCCTAGTTCACGGGGAGCTGTTTTTT. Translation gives CASRSLVHGELFF.

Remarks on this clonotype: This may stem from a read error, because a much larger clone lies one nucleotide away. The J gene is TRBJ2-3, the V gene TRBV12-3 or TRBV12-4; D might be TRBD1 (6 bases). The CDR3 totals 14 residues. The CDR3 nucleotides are TGTCCCAGCAGTTTAGCACAGGGAACAGATACGCAGTATTTT. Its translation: CPSSLAQGTDTQYF.

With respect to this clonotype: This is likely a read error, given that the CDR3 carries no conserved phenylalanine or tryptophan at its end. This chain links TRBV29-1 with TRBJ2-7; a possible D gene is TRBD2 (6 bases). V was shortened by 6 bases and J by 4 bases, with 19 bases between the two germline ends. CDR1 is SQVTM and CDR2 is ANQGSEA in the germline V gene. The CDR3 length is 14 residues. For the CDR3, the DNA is TGCAGCGTAGGAGGCGGGACGAGTGGTTACGAGCAGTACTTA. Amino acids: CSVGGGTSGYEQYL.

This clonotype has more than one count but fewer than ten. This chain's CDR3 is CASSSVQGAVETQYF. The CDR3 nucleotides are TGTGCCAGCAGCTCGGTACAGGGGGCGGTGGAGACCCAGTACTTC. The V gene is TRBV5-6, the J gene TRBJ2-5; 9 bases agree with TRBD1. Trimming at V came to 3 bases and at J to 5 bases, leaving 8 bases not matched to a gene. The CDR3 totals 15 residues. The germline gives CDR1 SGHDT, CDR2 YYEEEE.

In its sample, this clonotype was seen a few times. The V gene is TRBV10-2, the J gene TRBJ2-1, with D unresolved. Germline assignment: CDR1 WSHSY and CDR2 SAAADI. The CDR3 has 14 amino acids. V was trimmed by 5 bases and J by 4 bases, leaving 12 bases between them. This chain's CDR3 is CASSFQASYNEQFF. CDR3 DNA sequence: TGCGCCAGCAGTTTCCAAGCATCTTACAATGAGCAGTTCTTC.

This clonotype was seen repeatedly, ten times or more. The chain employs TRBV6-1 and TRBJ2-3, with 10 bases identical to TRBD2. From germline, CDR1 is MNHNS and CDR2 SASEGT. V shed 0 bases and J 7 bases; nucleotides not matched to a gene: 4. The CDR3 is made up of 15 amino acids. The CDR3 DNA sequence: TGTGCCAGCAGTGAAGCGGGTAGCGGGAGGAATACGCAGTATTTT. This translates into CASSEAGSGRNTQYF.